The rows below give T cell receptor beta chains drawn from one sample of a study of T cells in Graves' hyperthyroidism and ophthalmopathy. TCRdb reprocessed the multiplex PCR reads via MiXCR and lists one record per CDR3 protein. The profile shows 300,000 or so distinct CDR3 sequences, roughly 18% of them singletons. Input material: blood. These receptors all stem from a woman in her forties or fifties with Graves' hyperthyroidism. Both conserved end residues are part of each CDR3. Each record gives: clone size, CDR3 length, D gene, V gene, J gene, CDR3 DNA, CDR3 protein. A D gene is named only where the DNA matches it firmly. Clone size is not always given. Where it is, it says once, few, many or a class for expanded clones.

>many|18|TRBD2|TRBV12-3/TRBV12-4|TRBJ2-1
TGTGCCAGCAGCCGGGGGGCGGGGCGCGGGAGGGTAAGGAATGAGCAGTTCTTC
CASSRGAGRGRVRNEQFF
>.|15|.|TRBV2|TRBJ2-2
TGTGCCAGCAGTGACAGGGAGAAGGACGCCGGGGAGCTGTTTTTT
CASSDREKDAGELFF
>.|15|TRBD1|TRBV12-3/TRBV12-4|TRBJ1-1
TGTGCCAGCAGTCAATGGACAGGGTGGGGCACTGAAGCTTTCTTT
CASSQWTGWGTEAFF
>many|17|TRBD2|TRBV20-1|TRBJ2-1
TGCAGTGCTAGAGATGGAGGGCGGGGGTCATCCTACAATGAGCAGTTCTTC
CSARDGGRGSSYNEQFF
>few|14|.|TRBV10-3|TRBJ2-5
TGTGCCATCGGCGGTGGGACGGGCGCAGAGACCCAGTACTTC
CAIGGGTGAETQYF
>many|16|TRBD1|TRBV11-2|TRBJ2-5
TGTGCCAGCAGTAAAGTAACAGGGGGCGTCGGGGAGACCCAGTACTTC
CASSKVTGGVGETQYF
>many|15|.|TRBV6-1|TRBJ2-2
TGTGCCAGCAGTTACCAGGAACCAAACACCGGGGAGCTGTTTTTT
CASSYQEPNTGELFF
>few|15|TRBD2|TRBV6-5|TRBJ2-7
TGTGCCAGCAGTTACGGTCTAGCGGGAGTGGACGAGCAGTACTTC
CASSYGLAGVDEQYF
>.|16|.|TRBV12-3/TRBV12-4|TRBJ1-2
TGTGCCAGCAGTCCACCTGTACCTTCGGCTGAGTGGGGCTACACCTTC
CASSPPVPSAEWGYTF
>.|15|TRBD2|TRBV11-3|TRBJ2-1
TGTGCCAGCAACCTAGCGGGAGGCTCCTACAATGAGCAGTTCTTC
CASNLAGGSYNEQFF
>few|10|.|TRBV20-1|TRBJ2-5
TGCAGTGCTTCAACGGAGACCCAGTACTTC
CSASTETQYF
>.|17|.|TRBV11-2|TRBJ2-1
TGTGCCAGCAGCTTAGATCTCCGGACCGGGGGAGTTAATGAGCAGTTCTTC
CASSLDLRTGGVNEQFF
>many|15|.|TRBV3-1|TRBJ2-5
TGTGCCAGCAGCCTCAGAACCGCGGGTGGAGAGACCCAGTACTTC
CASSLRTAGGETQYF
>.|14|TRBD1|TRBV2|TRBJ2-2
TGTGCCAGCAGACAGGGGACGAACACCGGGGAGCTGTTTTTT
CASRQGTNTGELFF
>.|15|.|TRBV10-3|TRBJ2-2
TGTGCCATCAGTGAGATGGGCCTGGGGACCGGGGAGCTGTTTTTT
CAISEMGLGTGELFF
>many|14|TRBD2|TRBV7-9|TRBJ2-1
TGTGCCAGCAGCTTAGGAGCGGGGCCGGAAGGGCAGTTCTTC
CASSLGAGPEGQFF
>many|15|TRBD1|TRBV9|TRBJ2-1
TGTGCCAGCAGCGGAACAGGGGGTACCTACAATGAGCAGTTCTTC
CASSGTGGTYNEQFF
>many|13|.|TRBV19|TRBJ1-1
TGTGCCAGCATGACGGCTACGAACACTGAAGCTTTCTTT
CASMTATNTEAFF
>few|16|TRBD1|TRBV9|TRBJ1-5
TGTGCCAGCAGCGTAGGGACAGGGGATGACAATCAGCCCCAGCATTTT
CASSVGTGDDNQPQHF
>many|15|TRBD2|TRBV7-9|TRBJ2-1
TGTGCCAGCAGCTCCTGGACTAGCGGCCACAATGAGCAGTTCTTC
CASSSWTSGHNEQFF
>.|13|.|TRBV30|TRBJ1-2
TGTGCCTGGAGTCCCGACGGATACTATGGCTACACCTTC
CAWSPDGYYGYTF
>many|14|TRBD1|TRBV6-1|TRBJ1-1
TGTGCCAGCAGTCCAAGACAGGGGCGGTCTGAAGCTTTCTTT
CASSPRQGRSEAFF
>many|17|TRBD2|TRBV20-1|TRBJ2-3
TGCAGTGCGAAACTAGCGGGAGGGCCCCGGCTCACAGATACGCAGTATTTT
CSAKLAGGPRLTDTQYF
>few|13|.|TRBV7-3|TRBJ2-1
TGTGCCAGCAGCTTAAACGGCAGGGATGAGCAGTTCTTC
CASSLNGRDEQFF
>.|13|TRBD2|TRBV29-1|TRBJ2-3
TGCAGCGTTGGGGCGGGGGGGTCAGATACGCAGTATTTT
CSVGAGGSDTQYF
>.|16|TRBD2|TRBV7-3|TRBJ2-7
TGTGCCAGCAGCCCCGGCGGCCTAGCGGGATCGGGGGAGCAGTACTTC
CASSPGGLAGSGEQYF
>few|13|.|TRBV6-1|TRBJ2-2
TGTGCCAGCGGTTTCAGAAACACCGGGGAGCTGTTTTTT
CASGFRNTGELFF
>few|17|TRBD2|TRBV3-1|TRBJ2-2
TGTGCCAGCAGCCAAATGTCTAGCGGGAGAGGGACCGGGGAGCTGTTTTTT
CASSQMSSGRGTGELFF
>many|15|.|TRBV7-8|TRBJ1-5
TGTGCCAGCACCCCTCAGGCGGGGAGGGATCAGCCCCAGCATTTT
CASTPQAGRDQPQHF
>few|13|.|TRBV29-1|TRBJ2-2
TGCAGCGTTTGGACCCTAAACACCGGGGAGCTGTTTTTT
CSVWTLNTGELFF
>.|13|TRBD2|TRBV13|TRBJ2-2
TGTGCCAGCGGGACTAAGAACACCGGGGAGCTGTTTTTT
CASGTKNTGELFF
>.|13|.|TRBV10-3|TRBJ1-1
TGTGCCATCAGTGTGCAGGCGAACACTGAAGCTTTCTTT
CAISVQANTEAFF
>many|12|.|TRBV30|TRBJ2-3
TGTGCCTGGGGGCTGCTCACAGATACGCAGTATTTT
CAWGLLTDTQYF
>many|18|TRBD2|TRBV6-1|TRBJ2-7
TGTGCCAGCAAGGGAGGAACCTGGGTGGCGGGAGATAGGGACGAGCAGTACTTC
CASKGGTWVAGDRDEQYF
>.|13|.|TRBV20-1|TRBJ1-1
TGCAGTGCTAATAAAAGGGATACCACTGAAGCTTTCTTT
CSANKRDTTEAFF
>.|15|.|TRBV7-8|TRBJ1-2
TGTGCCAGCAGCCCCGGTGGAGGGGATATCTATGGCTACACCTTC
CASSPGGGDIYGYTF
>many|16|TRBD2|TRBV5-5|TRBJ2-1
TGTGCCAGCAGCGGGGCCGCGGCTAGCGGGAGTAATGAGCAGTTCTTC
CASSGAAASGSNEQFF
>.|11|.|TRBV7-2|TRBJ2-7
TGTGCCAGCAGCTCCTATATCGAGCAGTACTTC
CASSSYIEQYF
>many|18|TRBD2|TRBV18|TRBJ2-5
TGTGCCAGCTCAGCCCGGACTAGCGGGGGCCCGTACCAAGAGACCCAGTACTTC
CASSARTSGGPYQETQYF
>few|15|.|TRBV4-1|TRBJ2-2
TGCGCCAGCAGCCCTACCCCCGGAAACACCGGGGAGCTGTTTTTT
CASSPTPGNTGELFF